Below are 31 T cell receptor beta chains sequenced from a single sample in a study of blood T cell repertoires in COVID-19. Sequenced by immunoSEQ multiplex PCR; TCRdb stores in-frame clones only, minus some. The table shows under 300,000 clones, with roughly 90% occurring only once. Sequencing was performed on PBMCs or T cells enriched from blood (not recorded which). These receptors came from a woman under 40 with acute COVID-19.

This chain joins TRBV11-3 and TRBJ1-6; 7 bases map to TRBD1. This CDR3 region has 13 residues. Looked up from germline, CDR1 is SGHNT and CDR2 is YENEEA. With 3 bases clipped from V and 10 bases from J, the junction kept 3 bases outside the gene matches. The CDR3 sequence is CASSLDRMSPLHF. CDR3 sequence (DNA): TGTGCCAGCAGCTTGGACAGGATGTCACCCCTCCACTTT.

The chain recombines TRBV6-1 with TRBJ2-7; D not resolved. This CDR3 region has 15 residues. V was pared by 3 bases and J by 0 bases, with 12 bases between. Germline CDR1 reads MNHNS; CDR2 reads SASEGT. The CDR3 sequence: CASSDTTFGSYEQYF. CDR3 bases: TGTGCCAGCAGTGACACTACTTTTGGCTCCTACGAGCAGTACTTC.

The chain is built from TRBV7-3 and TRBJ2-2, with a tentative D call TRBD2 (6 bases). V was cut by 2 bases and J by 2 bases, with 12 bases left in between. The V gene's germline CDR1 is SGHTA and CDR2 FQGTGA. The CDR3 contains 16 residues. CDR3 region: CASSLVAGPNTGELFF. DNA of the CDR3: TGTGCCAGCAGCTTAGTGGCGGGGCCCAACACCGGGGAGCTGTTTTTT.

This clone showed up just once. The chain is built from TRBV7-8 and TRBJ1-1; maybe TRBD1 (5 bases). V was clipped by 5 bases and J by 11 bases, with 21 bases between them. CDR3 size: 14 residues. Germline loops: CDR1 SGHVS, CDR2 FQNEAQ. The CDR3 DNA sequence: TGTGCCAGCAGCGGCCGACAGTCAGGGCTGTCGGCTTTCTTT. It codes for CASSGRQSGLSAFF.

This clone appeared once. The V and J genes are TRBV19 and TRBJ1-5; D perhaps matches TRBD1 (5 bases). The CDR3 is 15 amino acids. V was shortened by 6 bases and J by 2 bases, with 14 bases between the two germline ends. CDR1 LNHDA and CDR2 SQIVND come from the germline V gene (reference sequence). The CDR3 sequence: CASSQDLGRNQPQHF. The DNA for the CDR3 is TGTGCCAGTAGCCAGGACCTGGGGCGCAATCAGCCCCAGCATTTT.

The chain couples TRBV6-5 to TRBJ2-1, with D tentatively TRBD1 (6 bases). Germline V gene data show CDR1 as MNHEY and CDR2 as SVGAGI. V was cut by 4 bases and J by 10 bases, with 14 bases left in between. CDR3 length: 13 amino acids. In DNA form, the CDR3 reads TGTGCCAGCAGTTCCATCAGGGGAAGAGAGCAGTTCTTC. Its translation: CASSSIRGREQFF.

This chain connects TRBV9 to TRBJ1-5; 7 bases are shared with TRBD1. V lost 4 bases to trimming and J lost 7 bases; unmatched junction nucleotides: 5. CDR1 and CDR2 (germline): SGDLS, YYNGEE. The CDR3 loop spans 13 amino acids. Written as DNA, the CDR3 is TGTGCCAGCAGCCAGGGGGTCGAGCAGCCCCAGCATTTT. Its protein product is CASSQGVEQPQHF.

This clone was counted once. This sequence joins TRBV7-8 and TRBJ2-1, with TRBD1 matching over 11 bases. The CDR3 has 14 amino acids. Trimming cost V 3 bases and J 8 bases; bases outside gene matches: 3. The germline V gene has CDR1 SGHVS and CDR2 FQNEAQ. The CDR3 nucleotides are TGTGCCAGCAGCTTGGGACAGGGGGGGGATGAGCAGTTCTTC. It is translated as CASSLGQGGDEQFF.

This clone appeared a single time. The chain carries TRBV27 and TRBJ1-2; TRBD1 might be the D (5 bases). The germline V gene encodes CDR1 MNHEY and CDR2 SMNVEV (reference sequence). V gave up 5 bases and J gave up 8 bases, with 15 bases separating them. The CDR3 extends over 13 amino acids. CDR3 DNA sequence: TGTGCCAGCAGTGGCGGGGGTTTATGGGGCTACACCTTC. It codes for CASSGGGLWGYTF.

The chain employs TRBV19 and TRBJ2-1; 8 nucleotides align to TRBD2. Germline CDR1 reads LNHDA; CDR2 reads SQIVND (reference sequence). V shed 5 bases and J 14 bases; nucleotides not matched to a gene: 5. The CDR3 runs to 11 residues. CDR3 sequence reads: CASSPGLAKFF. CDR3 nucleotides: TGTGCCAGTAGTCCTGGACTAGCTAAGTTCTTC. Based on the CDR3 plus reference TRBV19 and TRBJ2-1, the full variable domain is DGGITQSPKYLFRKEGQNVTLSCEQNLNHDAMYWYRQDPGQGLRLIYYSQIVNDFQKGDIAEGYSVSREKKESFPLTVTSAQKNPTAFYLCASSPGLAKFFGPGTRLTVL.

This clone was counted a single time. This chain's CDR3 is CASSLRDRGNTEAFF. Here the CDR3 DNA reads TGTGCCAGCAGCTTGCGGGACAGGGGGAACACTGAAGCTTTCTTT. J is TRBJ1-1 and V is TRBV5-4; 10 nucleotides match TRBD1. The V gene's germline CDR1 is SGHNT and CDR2 YYREEE (reference sequence). The CDR3 contains 15 residues. J lost 1 base, V lost 1 base, and 1 base had no gene match.

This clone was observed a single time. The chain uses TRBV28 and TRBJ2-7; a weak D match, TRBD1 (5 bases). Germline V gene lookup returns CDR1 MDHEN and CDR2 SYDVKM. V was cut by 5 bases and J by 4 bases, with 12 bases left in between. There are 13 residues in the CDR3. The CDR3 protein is CASSLPGWYEQYF. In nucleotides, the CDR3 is TGTGCCAGCAGTCTCCCAGGGTGGTACGAGCAGTACTTC. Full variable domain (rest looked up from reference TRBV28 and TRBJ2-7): DVKVTQSSRYLVKRTGEKVFLECVQDMDHENMFWYRQDPGLGLRLIYFSYDVKMKEKGDIPEGYSVSREKKERFSLILESASTNQTSMYLCASSLPGWYEQYFGPGTRLTVT.

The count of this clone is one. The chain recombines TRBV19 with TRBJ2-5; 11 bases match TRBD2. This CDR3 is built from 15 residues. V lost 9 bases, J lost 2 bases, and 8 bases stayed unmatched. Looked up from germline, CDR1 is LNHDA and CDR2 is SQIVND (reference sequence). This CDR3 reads CASSPGLAGQETQYF. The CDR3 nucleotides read TGTGCCAGCAGCCCAGGACTAGCGGGTCAAGAGACCCAGTACTTC. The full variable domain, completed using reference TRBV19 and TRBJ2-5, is DGGITQSPKYLFRKEGQNVTLSCEQNLNHDAMYWYRQDPGQGLRLIYYSQIVNDFQKGDIAEGYSVSREKKESFPLTVTSAQKNPTAFYLCASSPGLAGQETQYFGPGTRLLVL.

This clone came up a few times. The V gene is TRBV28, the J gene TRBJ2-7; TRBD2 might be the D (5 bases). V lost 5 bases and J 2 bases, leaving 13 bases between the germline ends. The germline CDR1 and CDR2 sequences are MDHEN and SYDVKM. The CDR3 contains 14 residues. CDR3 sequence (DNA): TGTGCCAGCAGTCTACCGCGGGCCCCCTACGAGCAGTACTTC. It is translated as CASSLPRAPYEQYF.

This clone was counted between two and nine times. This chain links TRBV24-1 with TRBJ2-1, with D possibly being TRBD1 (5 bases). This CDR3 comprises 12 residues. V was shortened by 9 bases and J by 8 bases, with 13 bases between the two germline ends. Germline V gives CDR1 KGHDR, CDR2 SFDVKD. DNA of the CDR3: TGTGCCACCGGGGCCGTGTGGGATGAGCAGTTCTTC. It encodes CATGAVWDEQFF.

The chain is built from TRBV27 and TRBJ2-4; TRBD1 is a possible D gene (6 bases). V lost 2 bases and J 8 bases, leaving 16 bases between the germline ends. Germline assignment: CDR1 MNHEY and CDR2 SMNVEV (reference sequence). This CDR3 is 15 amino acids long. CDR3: CASSLRQGLGDIQYF. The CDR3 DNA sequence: TGTGCCAGCAGTTTAAGGCAGGGGCTAGGGGACATTCAGTACTTC.

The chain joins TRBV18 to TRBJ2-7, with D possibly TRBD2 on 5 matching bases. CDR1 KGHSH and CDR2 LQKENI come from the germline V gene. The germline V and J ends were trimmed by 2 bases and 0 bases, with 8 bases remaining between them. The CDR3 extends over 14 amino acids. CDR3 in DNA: TGTGCCAGCTCACCAAACGGGGACTCCTACGAGCAGTACTTC. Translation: CASSPNGDSYEQYF.

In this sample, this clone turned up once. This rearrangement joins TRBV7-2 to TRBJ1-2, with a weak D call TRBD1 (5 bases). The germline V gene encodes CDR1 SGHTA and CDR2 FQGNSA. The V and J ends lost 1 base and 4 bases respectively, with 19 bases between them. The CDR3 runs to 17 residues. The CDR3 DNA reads TGTGCCAGCAGCTTAGGGGCAGGGATCGCCCTAGTCTATGGCTACACCTTC. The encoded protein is CASSLGAGIALVYGYTF.

CDR3 DNA sequence: TGTGCCAGCAGCCAGGGCCCGAACACTGAAGCTTTCTTT. Translation: CASSQGPNTEAFF. This chain uses TRBV27 with TRBJ1-1; the D gene is possibly TRBD1 (5 bases). Germline V gene lookup returns CDR1 MNHEY and CDR2 SMNVEV (reference sequence). The CDR3 has 13 amino acids. Between the trimmed V and J ends, which lost 6 bases and 1 base, there was a span of 9 bases.

CDR3 nucleotides: TGTGCCAGCAGCGGTGGACAGTACTATGGCTACACCTTC. It is translated as CASSGGQYYGYTF. This chain uses TRBV2 with TRBJ1-2, with D maybe TRBD1 (6 bases). V gave up 6 bases and J gave up 3 bases, with 11 bases separating them. The length of the CDR3 is 13 residues. CDR1 and CDR2 (germline): SNHLY, FYNNEI.

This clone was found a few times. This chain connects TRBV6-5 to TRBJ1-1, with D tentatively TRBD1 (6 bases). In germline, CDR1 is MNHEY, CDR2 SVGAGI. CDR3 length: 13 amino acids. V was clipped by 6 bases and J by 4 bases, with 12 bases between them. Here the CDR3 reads CASRANRATEAFF. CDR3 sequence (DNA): TGTGCCAGCAGGGCAAACAGGGCCACTGAAGCTTTCTTT.

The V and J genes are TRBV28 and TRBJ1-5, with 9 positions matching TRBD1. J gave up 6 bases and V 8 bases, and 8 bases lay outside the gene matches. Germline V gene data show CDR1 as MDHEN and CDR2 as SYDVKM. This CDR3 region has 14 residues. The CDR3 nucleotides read TGTGCCAGCCTCGCGGGACAGGGATTTCAGCCCCAGCATTTT. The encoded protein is CASLAGQGFQPQHF.

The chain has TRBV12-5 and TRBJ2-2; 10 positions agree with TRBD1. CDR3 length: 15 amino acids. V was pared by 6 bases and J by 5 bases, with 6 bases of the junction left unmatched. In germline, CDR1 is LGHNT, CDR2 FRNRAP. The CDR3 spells CASGPGTGATGELFF. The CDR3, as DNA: TGTGCTAGTGGCCCCGGGACAGGGGCAACCGGGGAGCTGTTTTTT.

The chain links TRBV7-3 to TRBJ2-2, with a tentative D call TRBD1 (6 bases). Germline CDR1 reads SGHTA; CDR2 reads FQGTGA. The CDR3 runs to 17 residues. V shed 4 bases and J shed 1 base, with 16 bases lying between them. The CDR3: CASSSIQMTGNTGELFF. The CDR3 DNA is TGTGCCAGCAGCTCGATCCAGATGACAGGGAACACCGGGGAGCTGTTTTTT.

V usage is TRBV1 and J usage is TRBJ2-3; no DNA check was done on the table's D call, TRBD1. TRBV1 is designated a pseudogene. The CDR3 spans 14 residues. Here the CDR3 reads CTTPVQGRTDTQYF. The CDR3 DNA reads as TGCACCACCCCGGTACAGGGGCGCACAGATACGCAGTATTTT.

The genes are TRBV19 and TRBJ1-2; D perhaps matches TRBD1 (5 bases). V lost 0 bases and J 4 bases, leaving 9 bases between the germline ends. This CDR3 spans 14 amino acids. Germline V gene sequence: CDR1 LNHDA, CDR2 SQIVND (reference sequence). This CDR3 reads CASSIDPRAYGYTF. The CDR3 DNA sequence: TGTGCCAGTAGTATAGATCCCAGGGCCTATGGCTACACCTTC.

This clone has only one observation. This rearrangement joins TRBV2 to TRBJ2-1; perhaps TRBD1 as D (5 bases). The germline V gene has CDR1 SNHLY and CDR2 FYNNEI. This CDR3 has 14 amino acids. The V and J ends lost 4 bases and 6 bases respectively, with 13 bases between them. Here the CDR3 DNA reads TGTGCCAGCAGTGTGTCAGGGAAGCTCAATGAGCAGTTCTTC. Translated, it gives CASSVSGKLNEQFF.

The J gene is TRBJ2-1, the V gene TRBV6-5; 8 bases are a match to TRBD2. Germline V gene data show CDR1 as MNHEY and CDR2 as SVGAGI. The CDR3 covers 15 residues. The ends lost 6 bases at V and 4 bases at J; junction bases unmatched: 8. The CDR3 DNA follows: TGTGCCAGCAGCGATCAACTAGCGGAATACAATGAGCAGTTCTTC. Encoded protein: CASSDQLAEYNEQFF.

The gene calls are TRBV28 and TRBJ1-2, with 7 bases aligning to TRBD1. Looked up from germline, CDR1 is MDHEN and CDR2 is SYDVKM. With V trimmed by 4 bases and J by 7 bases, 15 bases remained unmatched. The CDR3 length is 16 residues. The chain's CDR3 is CASSYLRGLLRGGYTF. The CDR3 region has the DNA TGTGCCAGCAGTTATCTGAGGGGGCTTTTGCGAGGTGGCTACACCTTC.

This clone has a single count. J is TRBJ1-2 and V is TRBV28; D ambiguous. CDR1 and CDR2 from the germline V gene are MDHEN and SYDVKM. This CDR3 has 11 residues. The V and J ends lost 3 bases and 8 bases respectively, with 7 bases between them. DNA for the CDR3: TGTGCCAGCAGTTTCCAACAGGGCTACACCTTC. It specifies CASSFQQGYTF.

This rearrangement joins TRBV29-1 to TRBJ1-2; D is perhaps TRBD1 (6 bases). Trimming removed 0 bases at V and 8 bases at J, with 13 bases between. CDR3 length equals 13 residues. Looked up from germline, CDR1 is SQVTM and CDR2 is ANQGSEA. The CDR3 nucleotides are TGCAGCGTTGAAGAACAGGGAGTGGGGGGCTACACCTTC. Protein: CSVEEQGVGGYTF.